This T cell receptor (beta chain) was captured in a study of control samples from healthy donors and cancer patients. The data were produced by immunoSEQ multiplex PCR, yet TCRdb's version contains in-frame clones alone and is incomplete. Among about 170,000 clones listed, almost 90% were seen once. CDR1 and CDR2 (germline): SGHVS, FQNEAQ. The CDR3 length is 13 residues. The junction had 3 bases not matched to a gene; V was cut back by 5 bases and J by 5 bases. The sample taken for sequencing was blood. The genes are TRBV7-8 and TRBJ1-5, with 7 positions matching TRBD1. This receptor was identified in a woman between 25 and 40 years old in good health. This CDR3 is CASSRDRDQPQHF. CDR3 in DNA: TGTGCCAGCAGCCGGGACAGAGATCAGCCCCAGCATTTT.